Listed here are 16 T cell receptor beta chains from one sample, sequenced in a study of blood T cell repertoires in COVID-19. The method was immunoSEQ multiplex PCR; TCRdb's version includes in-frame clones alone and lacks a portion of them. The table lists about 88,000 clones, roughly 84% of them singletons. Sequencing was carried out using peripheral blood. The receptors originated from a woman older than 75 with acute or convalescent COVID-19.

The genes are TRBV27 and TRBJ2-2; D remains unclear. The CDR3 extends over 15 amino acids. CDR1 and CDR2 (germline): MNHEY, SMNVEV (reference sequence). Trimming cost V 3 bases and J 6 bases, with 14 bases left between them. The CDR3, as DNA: TGTGCCAGCAGTTTGGTGGGCCTGCCTCCCGGGGAGCTGTTTTTT. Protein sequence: CASSLVGLPPGELFF.

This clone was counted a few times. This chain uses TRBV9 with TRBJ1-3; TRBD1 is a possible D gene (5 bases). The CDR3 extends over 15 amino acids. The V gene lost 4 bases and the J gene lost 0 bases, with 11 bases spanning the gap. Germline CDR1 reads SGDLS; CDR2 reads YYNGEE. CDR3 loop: CASSTPGVSGNTIYF. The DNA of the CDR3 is TGTGCCAGCAGCACCCCGGGGGTCTCTGGAAACACCATATATTTT.

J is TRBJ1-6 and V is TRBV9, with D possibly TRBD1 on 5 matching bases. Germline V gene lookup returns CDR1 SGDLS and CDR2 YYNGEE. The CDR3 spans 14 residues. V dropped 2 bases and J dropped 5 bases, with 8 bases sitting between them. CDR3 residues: CASSVGPNNSPLHF. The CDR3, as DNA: TGTGCCAGCAGCGTGGGGCCGAATAATTCACCCCTCCACTTT.

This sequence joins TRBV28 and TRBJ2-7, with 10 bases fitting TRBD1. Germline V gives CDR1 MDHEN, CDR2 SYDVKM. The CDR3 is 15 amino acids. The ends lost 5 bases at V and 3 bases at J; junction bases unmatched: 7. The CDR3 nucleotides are TGTGCCAGCAGTCCCCCGGGACAGGGGCACTACGAGCAGTACTTC. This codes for CASSPPGQGHYEQYF.

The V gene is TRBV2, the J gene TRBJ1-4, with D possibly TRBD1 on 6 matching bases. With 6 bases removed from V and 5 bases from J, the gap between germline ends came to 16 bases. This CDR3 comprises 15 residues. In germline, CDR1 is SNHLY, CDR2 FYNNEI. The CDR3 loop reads CASSFQQGNNEKLFF. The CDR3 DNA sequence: TGTGCCAGCAGCTTTCAACAGGGAAACAATGAAAAACTGTTTTTT.

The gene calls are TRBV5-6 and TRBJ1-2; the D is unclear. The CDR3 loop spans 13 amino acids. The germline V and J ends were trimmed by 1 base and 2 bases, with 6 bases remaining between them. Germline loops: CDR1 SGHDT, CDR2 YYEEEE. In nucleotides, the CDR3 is TGTGCCAGCAGCTTGAGTCGGAACTATGGCTACACCTTC. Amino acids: CASSLSRNYGYTF.

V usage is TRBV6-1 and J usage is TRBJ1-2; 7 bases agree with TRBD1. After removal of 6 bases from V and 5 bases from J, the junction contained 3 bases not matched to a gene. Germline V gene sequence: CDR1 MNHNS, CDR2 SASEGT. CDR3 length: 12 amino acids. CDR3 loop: CASRPRGYGYTF. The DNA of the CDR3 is TGTGCCAGCAGACCCAGGGGGTATGGCTACACCTTC.

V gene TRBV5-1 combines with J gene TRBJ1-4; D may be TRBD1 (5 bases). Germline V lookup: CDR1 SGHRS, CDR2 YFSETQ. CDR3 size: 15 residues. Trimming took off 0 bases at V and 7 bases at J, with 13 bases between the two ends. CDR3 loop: CASSLGPGEAEKLFF. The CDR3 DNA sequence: TGCGCCAGCAGCTTGGGGCCGGGGGAGGCTGAAAAACTGTTTTTT.

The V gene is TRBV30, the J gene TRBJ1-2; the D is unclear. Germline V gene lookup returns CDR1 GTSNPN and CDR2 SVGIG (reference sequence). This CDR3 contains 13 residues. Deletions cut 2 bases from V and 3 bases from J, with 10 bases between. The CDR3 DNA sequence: TGTGCCTGGAGTACCGGGATGGACTATGGCTACACCTTC. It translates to CAWSTGMDYGYTF.

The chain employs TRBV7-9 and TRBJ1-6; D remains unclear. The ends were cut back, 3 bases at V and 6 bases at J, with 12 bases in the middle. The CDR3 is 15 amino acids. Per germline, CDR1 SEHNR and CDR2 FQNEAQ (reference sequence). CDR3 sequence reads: CASSFTVGPNSPLHF. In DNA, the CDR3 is TGTGCCAGCAGCTTCACAGTTGGCCCTAATTCACCCCTCCACTTT.

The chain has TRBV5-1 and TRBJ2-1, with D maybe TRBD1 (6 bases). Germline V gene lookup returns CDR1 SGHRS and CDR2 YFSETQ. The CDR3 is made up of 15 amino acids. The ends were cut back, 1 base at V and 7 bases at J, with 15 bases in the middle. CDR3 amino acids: CASSLYREALNEQFF. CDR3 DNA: TGCGCCAGCAGCTTGTACAGGGAAGCGTTGAATGAGCAGTTCTTC.

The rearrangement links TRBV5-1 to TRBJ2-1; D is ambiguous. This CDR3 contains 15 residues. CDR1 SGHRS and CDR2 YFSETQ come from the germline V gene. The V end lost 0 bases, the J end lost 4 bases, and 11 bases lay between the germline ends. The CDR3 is CASSLVNFAYNEQFF. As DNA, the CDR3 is TGCGCCAGCAGCTTGGTGAACTTTGCGTACAATGAGCAGTTCTTC.

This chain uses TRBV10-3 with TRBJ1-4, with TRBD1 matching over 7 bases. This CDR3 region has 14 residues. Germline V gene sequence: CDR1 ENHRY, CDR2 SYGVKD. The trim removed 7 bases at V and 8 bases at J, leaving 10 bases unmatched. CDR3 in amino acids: CAIKASGTEEKLFF. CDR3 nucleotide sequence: TGTGCCATCAAGGCTAGCGGGACAGAGGAAAAACTGTTTTTT.

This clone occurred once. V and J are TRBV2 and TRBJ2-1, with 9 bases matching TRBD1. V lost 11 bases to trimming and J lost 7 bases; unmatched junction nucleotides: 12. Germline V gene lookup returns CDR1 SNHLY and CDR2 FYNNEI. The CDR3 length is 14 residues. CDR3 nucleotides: TGTGCCGCAACCGGGACAGGGATAGTTAATGAGCAGTTCTTC. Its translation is CAATGTGIVNEQFF.

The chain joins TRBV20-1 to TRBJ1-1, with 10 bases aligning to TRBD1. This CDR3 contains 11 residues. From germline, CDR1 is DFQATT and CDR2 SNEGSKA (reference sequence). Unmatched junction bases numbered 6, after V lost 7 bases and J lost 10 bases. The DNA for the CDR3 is TGCAGTGTTACCGGGGACAGGGGAGCTTTCTTT. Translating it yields CSVTGDRGAFF.

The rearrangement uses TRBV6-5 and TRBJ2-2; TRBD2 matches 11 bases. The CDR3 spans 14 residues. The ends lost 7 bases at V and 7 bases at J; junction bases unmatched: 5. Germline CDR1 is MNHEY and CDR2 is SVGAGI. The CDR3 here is CASTGLAGIGELFF. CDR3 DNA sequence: TGTGCCAGCACAGGACTAGCGGGTATCGGGGAGCTGTTTTTT.